These T cell receptor beta chains were read from a single sample in a study of blood T cell repertoires in COVID-19. Assay: immunoSEQ multiplex PCR; the TCRdb copy retains only in-frame clones and omits some. The table has about 120,000 clones, about 88% seen once. The sequencing input was peripheral blood. Receptors originate from a woman between 65 and 79 years old who had recovered from COVID-19. Both conserved end residues are part of each CDR3. The order of the fields is V gene, clone size, D gene, J gene, CDR3 protein, CDR3 DNA. A D gene is named only where the DNA matches it firmly. Part of the rows lack a size; the others show once, few, many or a class for expanded clones.

V gene: TRBV5-4; clone size: -; D gene: -; J gene: TRBJ2-1; CDR3 protein: CASSVINRDNEQFF; CDR3 DNA: TGTGCCAGCAGCGTGATAAACCGGGACAATGAGCAGTTCTTC
V gene: TRBV14; clone size: -; D gene: -; J gene: TRBJ2-3; CDR3 protein: CASSQVLSSAQYF; CDR3 DNA: TGTGCCAGCAGCCAAGTCCTGAGTAGCGCGCAGTATTTT
V gene: TRBV3-1/TRBV3-2; clone size: -; D gene: -; J gene: TRBJ2-2; CDR3 protein: CASSHDSTGELFF; CDR3 DNA: TGTGCCAGCAGCCATGATAGCACCGGGGAGCTGTTTTTT
V gene: TRBV30; clone size: once; D gene: TRBD1; J gene: TRBJ2-7; CDR3 protein: CAWSVGQGYEQYF; CDR3 DNA: TGTGCCTGGAGTGTGGGACAGGGGTACGAGCAGTACTTC
V gene: TRBV19; clone size: -; D gene: -; J gene: TRBJ2-7; CDR3 protein: CATIQGYEQYF; CDR3 DNA: TGTGCGACCATCCAGGGTTACGAGCAGTACTTC
V gene: TRBV7-2; clone size: -; D gene: TRBD1; J gene: TRBJ1-2; CDR3 protein: CASSPQTGNNYGYTF; CDR3 DNA: TGTGCCAGCAGCCCCCAGACAGGGAACAACTATGGCTACACCTTC
V gene: TRBV27; clone size: -; D gene: -; J gene: TRBJ1-6; CDR3 protein: CASSLIWGNSPLHF; CDR3 DNA: TGTGCCAGCAGTTTAATTTGGGGCAATTCACCCCTCCACTTT
V gene: TRBV6-2/TRBV6-3; clone size: -; D gene: TRBD1; J gene: TRBJ2-2; CDR3 protein: CASSYSNNGRGRTNTGELFF; CDR3 DNA: TGTGCCAGCAGTTACTCGAATAATGGCAGGGGGCGTACGAACACCGGGGAGCTGTTTTTT
V gene: TRBV6-5; clone size: -; D gene: TRBD1; J gene: TRBJ1-2; CDR3 protein: CASSYQGQPAYYGYTF; CDR3 DNA: TGTGCCAGCAGTTACCAGGGACAGCCAGCTTACTATGGCTACACCTTC
V gene: TRBV5-4; clone size: -; D gene: TRBD1; J gene: TRBJ1-2; CDR3 protein: CASSLDRAPRTF; CDR3 DNA: TGTGCCAGCAGCCTGGACAGGGCTCCACGGACCTTC
V gene: TRBV28; clone size: -; D gene: -; J gene: TRBJ1-4; CDR3 protein: CASSLRGRSNEKLFF; CDR3 DNA: TGTGCCAGCAGTTTAAGAGGGCGGTCTAATGAAAAACTGTTTTTT
V gene: TRBV19; clone size: -; D gene: TRBD2; J gene: TRBJ2-1; CDR3 protein: CASSSIAGREQFF; CDR3 DNA: TGTGCCAGTAGCTCTATAGCGGGGCGAGAGCAGTTCTTC
V gene: TRBV6-2/TRBV6-3; clone size: few; D gene: TRBD2; J gene: TRBJ2-3; CDR3 protein: CASSYRKPGTSGTSTDTQYF; CDR3 DNA: TGTGCCAGCAGTTACCGTAAACCCGGGACTAGCGGGACTAGCACAGATACGCAGTATTTT
V gene: TRBV3-1/TRBV3-2; clone size: -; D gene: -; J gene: TRBJ1-2; CDR3 protein: CASSQLAGNGYTF; CDR3 DNA: TGTGCCAGCAGCCAATTGGCAGGGAATGGCTACACCTTC
V gene: TRBV24-1; clone size: -; D gene: TRBD2; J gene: TRBJ2-1; CDR3 protein: CATSDVAGRGSYNEQFF; CDR3 DNA: TGTGCCACCAGTGATGTAGCGGGAAGGGGATCCTACAATGAGCAGTTCTTC
V gene: TRBV10-3; clone size: -; D gene: TRBD2; J gene: TRBJ2-7; CDR3 protein: CATGGGAGDEQYF; CDR3 DNA: TGTGCCACCGGCGGGGGGGCAGGGGACGAGCAGTACTTC
V gene: TRBV27; clone size: -; D gene: TRBD2; J gene: TRBJ2-3; CDR3 protein: CASSSRGREGADTQYF; CDR3 DNA: TGTGCCAGCAGCTCCCGGGGGCGGGAGGGGGCAGATACGCAGTATTTT
V gene: TRBV24-1; clone size: -; D gene: -; J gene: TRBJ2-4; CDR3 protein: CATSGPSGNIQYF; CDR3 DNA: TGTGCCACCAGTGGCCCGTCGGGAAACATTCAGTACTTC
V gene: TRBV4-2; clone size: -; D gene: -; J gene: TRBJ1-4; CDR3 protein: CASSSLAGKQKLFF; CDR3 DNA: TGTGCCAGCAGCTCCCTGGCAGGGAAACAAAAACTGTTTTTT
V gene: TRBV5-1; clone size: once; D gene: TRBD2; J gene: TRBJ2-3; CDR3 protein: CASTGLAGPADTQYF; CDR3 DNA: TGCGCCAGCACGGGACTAGCGGGGCCGGCAGATACGCAGTATTTT
V gene: TRBV6-6; clone size: -; D gene: TRBD1; J gene: TRBJ2-5; CDR3 protein: CASSYPNRGQETQYF; CDR3 DNA: TGTGCCAGCAGTTACCCCAACAGGGGGCAAGAGACCCAGTACTTC
V gene: TRBV5-6; clone size: once; D gene: -; J gene: TRBJ1-5; CDR3 protein: CASSLVGGDQPQHF; CDR3 DNA: TGTGCCAGCAGCTTGGTAGGAGGGGATCAGCCCCAGCATTTT
V gene: TRBV9; clone size: once; D gene: -; J gene: TRBJ2-1; CDR3 protein: CASSVAGSGSYNEQFF; CDR3 DNA: TGTGCCAGCAGCGTAGCCGGGAGTGGATCCTACAATGAGCAGTTCTTC
V gene: TRBV14; clone size: -; D gene: TRBD2; J gene: TRBJ2-1; CDR3 protein: CASSLLQRGGDNEQFF; CDR3 DNA: TGTGCCAGCAGCCTCTTACAACGCGGGGGGGACAATGAGCAGTTCTTC
V gene: TRBV7-9; clone size: -; D gene: -; J gene: TRBJ1-3; CDR3 protein: CATNRLAGNTIYF; CDR3 DNA: TGTGCCACCAACAGGCTCGCTGGAAACACCATATATTTT
V gene: TRBV27; clone size: -; D gene: -; J gene: TRBJ2-5; CDR3 protein: CASSLTPLRQGGGRETQYF; CDR3 DNA: TGTGCCAGCAGTCTCACCCCATTAAGACAGGGAGGAGGTCGCGAGACCCAGTACTTC
V gene: TRBV5-1; clone size: -; D gene: TRBD2; J gene: TRBJ2-3; CDR3 protein: CASSSSLAGGTDTQYF; CDR3 DNA: TGCGCCAGCAGCTCCTCCTTGGCGGGGGGAACAGATACGCAGTATTTT